This T cell receptor (beta chain) was profiled in a study of long-term antiretroviral therapy in people with HIV. Notes on this clone: What it binds is not known.

Study-wide results and limits: The data indicate that diversity increased after ART but remained below transplant donor controls. Specimen acquisition occurred between the mid-2000s and the late 2010s, potentially under older ART regimens.

This CDR3 region has 14 residues. V was trimmed by 4 bases and J by 5 bases, leaving 15 bases between them. The germline gives CDR1 SNHLY, CDR2 FYNNEI. Researchers report immunoSEQ v3.0 was run at survey level. Here immunoSEQ multiplex PCR was the method, and the copy in TCRdb shows in-frame clones only, minus some. The sample holds tens of thousands of clones, about 91% seen once. The material was unsorted PBMCs, obtained less than 4.7 years after starting antiretroviral therapy. The rearrangement uses TRBV2 and TRBJ2-7; D possibly corresponds to TRBD2 (5 bases). This TCR came from a young man with HIV. The CDR3 nucleotides read TGTGCCAGCAGTGCTACAACTAGACACCACGAGCAGTACTTC. Amino acid sequence: CASSATTRHHEQYF.